Ten or more counts support the clone carrying this T cell receptor (beta chain). The source of the sample is a study of T cells after posttransplantation cyclophosphamide. Method: immunoSEQ multiplex PCR; TCRdb's copy keeps in-frame clones and lacks some. This repertoire holds 2,500 to 3,000 clones, and none appear only once. Trimming at V came to 6 bases and at J to 5 bases, leaving 13 bases not matched to a gene. The CDR3 consists of 16 residues. Germline-derived CDR1 and CDR2 are SQVTM and ANQGSEA. Busulfan-fludarabine conditioning, marrow transplant, and cyclophosphamide on days +3 and +4 were administered.

V usage is TRBV29-1 and J usage is TRBJ2-2; 9 bases fit TRBD1. This clonotype was obtained from a male patient over 55 who received an allogeneic stem cell transplant from a related donor and was CMV-positive. Among the T cells, some may be from the graft donor. This material consisted of PBMCs, taken after allogeneic stem cell transplant with posttransplant cyclophosphamide. DNA for the CDR3: TGCAGCGTGCGGCTGACAGGGGGTCGTGGAACCGGGGAGCTGTTTTTT. Amino acid sequence: CSVRLTGGRGTGELFF.